This passage covers 22 T cell receptor beta chains from one sample sequenced in a study of OX40 agonist ivuxolimab in advanced cancers. TCRdb's copy holds only in-frame clones and misses some; the assay was immunoSEQ multiplex PCR. The sample includes about 67,000 clones, roughly nine tenths of them seen just once. Sample: CD4+ or CD8+ T cells sorted from blood, taken in a trial of the OX40 agonist ivuxolimab. The receptors here all came from an adult with an advanced solid tumor such as melanoma, head and neck, liver or kidney cancer.

The rearrangement links TRBV9 to TRBJ2-3, with 8 bases lining up with TRBD2. Germline-derived CDR1 and CDR2 are SGDLS and YYNGEE. After removal of 4 bases from V and 2 bases from J, the junction contained 6 bases not matched to a gene. The CDR3 is 15 amino acids. CDR3 sequence: CASSPTGGVTDTQYF. CDR3 bases: TGTGCCAGCAGCCCTACGGGGGGGGTCACAGATACGCAGTATTTT.

This clone has just one count. The chain carries TRBV5-6 and TRBJ2-5, with 13 bases lining up with TRBD2. V was clipped by 3 bases and J by 1 base; unmatched bases: 6. CDR3 length equals 17 residues. Germline CDR1 SGHDT, CDR2 YYEEEE. The CDR3 nucleotides read TGTGCCAGCAGCTGGCGACTAGCGGGGGGCCTCCAAGAGACCCAGTACTTC. This codes for CASSWRLAGGLQETQYF.

J is TRBJ2-3 and V is TRBV4-1; 11 positions agree with TRBD1. With V trimmed by 0 bases and J by 4 bases, 3 bases remained unmatched. The germline V gene has CDR1 MGHRA and CDR2 YSYEKL. This CDR3 has 16 amino acids. The CDR3 loop is CASSQEGQGGSDTQYF. The DNA for the CDR3 is TGCGCCAGCAGCCAAGAGGGACAGGGGGGGTCAGATACGCAGTATTTT.

The J gene is TRBJ2-3, the V gene TRBV7-2; tentative D call: TRBD2 (5 bases). Germline-derived CDR1 and CDR2 are SGHTA and FQGNSA. With 5 bases removed from V and 6 bases from J, the gap between germline ends came to 9 bases. This CDR3 has 12 residues. In DNA form, the CDR3 reads TGTGCCAGCAGCGTGGGCGGGGATACGCAGTATTTT. Translated, it gives CASSVGGDTQYF.

The J gene is TRBJ2-5, the V gene TRBV5-1, with D possibly TRBD2 on 6 matching bases. Germline lookup yields CDR1 SGHRS and CDR2 YFSETQ. The CDR3 totals 15 residues. The V gene lost 0 bases and the J gene lost 3 bases, with 12 bases spanning the gap. The CDR3 DNA follows: TGCGCCAGCAGCTTGGTGGGGGGTAGGGAAGAGACCCAGTACTTC. Its protein is CASSLVGGREETQYF.

In this sample, this clone turned up once. The rearrangement uses TRBV28 and TRBJ2-7, with D perhaps TRBD2 (5 bases). The CDR3 consists of 15 residues. The ends were cut back, 1 base at V and 7 bases at J, with 17 bases in the middle. CDR1 is MDHEN and CDR2 is SYDVKM in the germline V gene. The CDR3 DNA sequence: TGTGCCAGCAGTTTATCTTCCCCGACGAGAGGGGAGCAGTACTTC. Its translation: CASSLSSPTRGEQYF.

V gene TRBV11-2 combines with J gene TRBJ2-3, with TRBD2 as a possible D gene (6 bases). The CDR3 totals 15 residues. The ends were cut back, 1 base at V and 5 bases at J, with 13 bases in the middle. The germline V gene encodes CDR1 SGHAT and CDR2 FQNNGV. In nucleotides, the CDR3 is TGTGCCAGCAGCTTAGGGGGGGATGTGGTAGATACGCAGTATTTT. Protein: CASSLGGDVVDTQYF.

This chain links TRBV28 with TRBJ1-2, with 9 bases identical to TRBD1. The CDR3 contains 14 residues. Germline assignment: CDR1 MDHEN and CDR2 SYDVKM. The ends lost 5 bases at V and 5 bases at J; junction bases unmatched: 6. The CDR3 loop reads CASSTGQGSYGYTF. Here the CDR3 DNA reads TGTGCCAGCAGTACAGGACAGGGGTCATATGGCTACACCTTC.

The V call is TRBV5-4, the J call TRBJ2-7; D possibly corresponds to TRBD2 (5 bases). Germline assignment: CDR1 SGHNT and CDR2 YYREEE (reference sequence). V was trimmed by 1 base and J by 11 bases, leaving 10 bases between them. CDR3 length: 11 residues. The chain's CDR3 is CASSLQQEEYF. The DNA for the CDR3 is TGTGCCAGCAGCTTGCAGCAGGAGGAGTACTTC.

The rearrangement uses TRBV4-2 and TRBJ2-1; 10 nucleotides agree with TRBD2. CDR3 length: 15 residues. The V gene's germline CDR1 is LGHNA and CDR2 YNFKEQ. V was clipped by 4 bases and J by 6 bases; unmatched bases: 6. CDR3 protein: CASSPGLAEINEQFF. CDR3 nucleotides: TGTGCCAGCAGCCCTGGACTAGCGGAAATCAATGAGCAGTTCTTC.

The chain is built from TRBV5-1 and TRBJ2-1, with D maybe TRBD2 (6 bases). This CDR3 is 14 amino acids long. Looked up from germline, CDR1 is SGHRS and CDR2 is YFSETQ. V was shortened by 0 bases and J by 7 bases, with 11 bases between the two germline ends. The DNA of the CDR3 is TGCGCCAGCAGCTTGGAGGGTAGCGGAAATGAGCAGTTCTTC. It translates to CASSLEGSGNEQFF.

The chain couples TRBV9 to TRBJ2-7, with 7 bases that match TRBD2. Germline values: CDR1 SGDLS, CDR2 YYNGEE. V lost 0 bases and J lost 2; bases outside the gene matches: 17. The CDR3 is 19 amino acids. CDR3 nucleotides: TGTGCCAGCAGCGTAGATATATTTGGGGAGGGAATTTCCGCCTACGAGCAGTACTTC. Protein sequence: CASSVDIFGEGISAYEQYF.

V is TRBV5-1 and J is TRBJ2-3, with 8 nucleotides matching TRBD2. There are 14 residues in the CDR3. In germline, CDR1 is SGHRS, CDR2 YFSETQ. Trimming at V came to 1 base and at J to 3 bases, leaving 1 base not matched to a gene. The CDR3 region has the DNA TGCGCCAGCAGCTTGTCTAGCGGGACAGATACGCAGTATTTT. Translated: CASSLSSGTDTQYF.

The chain joins TRBV10-3 to TRBJ1-4; the D gene is possibly TRBD1 (5 bases). V was cut by 6 bases and J by 1 base, with 9 bases left in between. CDR1 is ENHRY and CDR2 is SYGVKD in the germline V gene. The CDR3 totals 14 residues. The CDR3 region is CAIRRDGTNEKLFF. In DNA, the CDR3 is TGTGCCATCAGAAGGGACGGAACTAATGAAAAACTGTTTTTT.

The rearrangement uses TRBV19 and TRBJ2-7; D may be TRBD1 or TRBD2 (5 bases each). The CDR3 is 16 residues long. V was trimmed by 6 bases and J by 3 bases, leaving 21 bases between them. The V gene's germline CDR1 is LNHDA and CDR2 SQIVND (reference sequence). CDR3 sequence (DNA): TGTGCCAGTAGCCGAGACCCGGGACCTGGGGGCTACGAGCAGTACTTC. Translating it yields CASSRDPGPGGYEQYF.

This chain joins TRBV10-3 and TRBJ2-1; D perhaps matches TRBD2 (5 bases). There are 12 residues in the CDR3. Germline values: CDR1 ENHRY, CDR2 SYGVKD. The V and J ends lost 3 bases and 8 bases respectively, with 8 bases between them. DNA for the CDR3: TGTGCCATCAGTGAAAGGACTGATGAGCAGTTCTTC. Protein product: CAISERTDEQFF.

The chain recombines TRBV18 with TRBJ2-3; 9 bases map to TRBD2. CDR1 and CDR2 from the germline V gene are KGHSH and LQKENI. Germline trimming cut 3 bases from V and 2 bases from J; bases unmatched to any gene: 9. This CDR3 region has 17 residues. The CDR3 DNA reads TGTGCCAGCTCACCTCGACTAGCGGCCGTTTCCACAGATACGCAGTATTTT. It encodes CASSPRLAAVSTDTQYF.

A single count supports this clone. The CDR3 sequence: CASSEALRQEAFF. The CDR3 region has the DNA TGTGCCAGCAGTGAAGCGCTGAGGCAGGAAGCTTTCTTT. The J gene is TRBJ1-1, the V gene TRBV6-1, with no clear D. Trimming took off 0 bases at V and 8 bases at J, with 10 bases between the two ends. This CDR3 has 13 amino acids. Germline CDR1 MNHNS, CDR2 SASEGT.

The J gene is TRBJ2-3, the V gene TRBV10-2; 10 bases are a match to TRBD2. J was trimmed by 5 bases and V by 5 bases; bases with no gene match: 1. Germline V gives CDR1 WSHSY, CDR2 SAAADI. The CDR3 consists of 13 residues. In DNA form, the CDR3 reads TGCGCCAGCAGTCTAGCGGGAGAAGATACGCAGTATTTT. Protein product: CASSLAGEDTQYF.

This clone showed up just a few times. This chain links TRBV7-9 with TRBJ2-3, with 10 nucleotides matching TRBD1. The ends lost 4 bases at V and 5 bases at J; junction bases unmatched: 6. The CDR3 extends over 15 amino acids. Germline assignment: CDR1 SEHNR and CDR2 FQNEAQ (reference sequence). The CDR3 region is CASSSDRGLIDTQYF. CDR3 sequence (DNA): TGTGCCAGCAGCTCCGACAGGGGGCTCATAGATACGCAGTATTTT.

The gene calls are TRBV7-3 and TRBJ2-3, with unresolved D. This CDR3 is built from 14 residues. Germline values: CDR1 SGHTA, CDR2 FQGTGA. Trimming pared 3 bases from V and 4 bases from J, leaving 11 bases between. The CDR3 loop reads CASSFYGVADTQYF. CDR3 sequence (DNA): TGTGCCAGCAGCTTCTACGGTGTAGCAGATACGCAGTATTTT.

The chain recombines TRBV5-6 with TRBJ2-3; D assignment may be TRBD1 or TRBD2 (6 bases each). CDR3 length equals 16 residues. Germline CDR1 SGHDT, CDR2 YYEEEE. Trimming left V 4 bases short and J 6 bases short, with 21 bases between. The CDR3 region is CASSPRGGRGSDTQYF. DNA for the CDR3: TGTGCCAGCAGCCCGCGGGGAGGCAGGGGCTCCGATACGCAGTATTTT.